The 21 T cell receptor beta chains below come from one sample, sequenced in a study of blood T cell repertoires in COVID-19. Sequencing was performed with immunoSEQ multiplex PCR; in TCRdb, only in-frame clones are kept and a portion is missing. The sample contains about 240,000 clones, about 70% of which appear only once. Input material: peripheral blood. The receptors were sampled from a woman at least 80 years old with acute or convalescent COVID-19.

V usage is TRBV18 and J usage is TRBJ2-5; 7 bases match TRBD1. The V gene's germline CDR1 is KGHSH and CDR2 LQKENI. Trimming removed 3 bases from V and 4 bases from J; junction bases left unmatched: 5. The CDR3 is 14 amino acids. The CDR3 reads CASSPNRGGETQYF. The CDR3 DNA sequence: TGTGCCAGCTCACCGAACAGGGGTGGAGAGACCCAGTACTTC.

The genes are TRBV6-5 and TRBJ2-7, with D possibly TRBD1 on 5 matching bases. The CDR3 is 15 residues long. V lost 2 bases, J lost 0 bases, and 11 bases lay in between. Germline V gene sequence: CDR1 MNHEY, CDR2 SVGAGI. The CDR3 DNA reads as TGTGCCAGCAGTTACGACAGCAAACGCTCCTACGAGCAGTACTTC. Translating it yields CASSYDSKRSYEQYF.

V gene TRBV19 combines with J gene TRBJ2-2, with 7 nucleotides matching TRBD1. Losses at the gene ends were 1 base for V and 4 bases for J; bases not matched to a gene: 6. The CDR3 covers 16 residues. CDR1 is LNHDA and CDR2 is SQIVND in the germline V gene (reference sequence). The CDR3: CASSIGLNRGTGELFF. The CDR3 bases are TGTGCCAGTAGTATAGGACTCAACAGGGGCACCGGGGAGCTGTTTTTT.

The CDR3 sequence is CASSYARRGYEQYF. In nucleotides, the CDR3 is TGTGCCAGCAGTTACGCGCGCAGGGGCTACGAGCAGTACTTC. This rearrangement joins TRBV6-5 to TRBJ2-7, with a tentative D call TRBD1 (6 bases). This CDR3 is built from 14 residues. Per germline, CDR1 MNHEY and CDR2 SVGAGI. Trimming removed 2 bases at V and 3 bases at J, with 11 bases between.

The rearrangement links TRBV2 to TRBJ1-5; D is unclear. CDR1 SNHLY and CDR2 FYNNEI come from the germline V gene. With 6 bases removed from V and 4 bases from J, the gap between germline ends came to 10 bases. The CDR3 runs 13 residues. DNA of the CDR3: TGTGCCAGCAGCGTCGACGGGAATCAGCCCCAGCATTTT. This translates into CASSVDGNQPQHF.

V gene TRBV2 combines with J gene TRBJ1-3; D is perhaps TRBD1 (5 bases). This CDR3 is 18 amino acids long. Germline assignment: CDR1 SNHLY and CDR2 FYNNEI. Deletions cut 4 bases from V and 0 bases from J, with 19 bases between. The CDR3: CASSVLMVGAFSGNTIYF. CDR3 sequence (DNA): TGTGCCAGCAGTGTGTTGATGGTAGGGGCCTTCTCTGGAAACACCATATATTTT.

J is TRBJ2-7 and V is TRBV11-2; a weak D match, TRBD1 (6 bases). Trimming cost V 5 bases and J 0 bases, with 14 bases left between them. Germline V gene sequence: CDR1 SGHAT, CDR2 FQNNGV. This CDR3 has 15 amino acids. The CDR3 reads CASSPSGQVSYEQYF. The CDR3, as DNA: TGTGCCAGCAGCCCCTCGGGACAAGTCTCCTACGAGCAGTACTTC.

The gene calls are TRBV5-1 and TRBJ2-6, with D unclear. The V end lost 8 bases, the J end lost 0 bases, and 6 bases lay between the germline ends. The CDR3 is made up of 13 amino acids. The germline V gene encodes CDR1 SGHRS and CDR2 YFSETQ. CDR3 sequence (DNA): TGCGCCAGTCAATCCTCTGGGGCCAACGTCCTGACTTTC. Protein sequence: CASQSSGANVLTF.

This sequence joins TRBV5-1 and TRBJ2-1, with 10 positions matching TRBD2. V dropped 2 bases and J dropped 2; count of bases not matched to a gene: 4. Germline loops: CDR1 SGHRS, CDR2 YFSETQ. The CDR3 covers 16 residues. As DNA, the CDR3 is TGCGCCAGCAGCTTAGGACTAGCGGTCACCTACAATGAGCAGTTCTTC. Translation: CASSLGLAVTYNEQFF.

This rearrangement joins TRBV20-1 to TRBJ2-5; D remains ambiguous. Between the trimmed V and J ends, which lost 3 bases and 2 bases, there was a span of 16 bases. Germline CDR1 DFQATT, CDR2 SNEGSKA (reference sequence). The CDR3 loop spans 15 amino acids. CDR3 in DNA: TGCAGTGCTAGTCCAGGCCCTCCTTATCAAGAGACCCAGTACTTC. Its protein product is CSASPGPPYQETQYF.

The chain employs TRBV2 and TRBJ1-3; no definite D call. V was clipped by 0 bases and J by 0 bases, with 9 bases between them. The CDR3 totals 16 residues. The germline gives CDR1 SNHLY, CDR2 FYNNEI. CDR3 loop: CASSEAQVSSGNTIYF. The CDR3 DNA reads TGTGCCAGCAGTGAAGCGCAAGTCAGCTCTGGAAACACCATATATTTT.

The chain carries TRBV29-1 and TRBJ1-1; D unresolved. Germline CDR1 SQVTM, CDR2 ANQGSEA. Trimming took 2 bases from V and 7 from J, leaving 11 bases between them. The CDR3 has 12 residues. CDR3 protein: CSVEKFRGEAFF. The CDR3, as DNA: TGCAGCGTTGAAAAGTTTCGGGGTGAAGCTTTCTTT.

This clone was counted between two and nine times. Other DNA sequences in the sample encode the same CDR3. The chain uses TRBV3-1 (or the pseudogene TRBV3-2) and TRBJ2-2, with D perhaps TRBD2 (6 bases). Looked up from germline, CDR1 is LGHDT and CDR2 is YNNKEL (reference sequence). The CDR3 spans 14 residues. V lost 1 base to trimming and J lost 4 bases, with 7 bases between them. CDR3 bases: TGTGCCAGCAGCCAAGGGGGAGGCACCGGGGAGCTGTTTTTT. Residues: CASSQGGGTGELFF.

The chain recombines TRBV4-1 with TRBJ1-4; D may be TRBD1 (6 bases). The ends were cut back, 0 bases at V and 2 bases at J, with 10 bases in the middle. This CDR3 has 16 amino acids. CDR1 and CDR2 from the germline V gene are MGHRA and YSYEKL. CDR3 loop: CASSQEKGVTNEKLFF. In DNA form, the CDR3 reads TGCGCCAGCAGCCAAGAAAAGGGGGTCACTAATGAAAAACTGTTTTTT.

V gene TRBV9 combines with J gene TRBJ2-1, with 10 nucleotides matching TRBD2. The length of the CDR3 is 15 residues. Germline V gives CDR1 SGDLS, CDR2 YYNGEE. The J segment lost 6 bases and the V segment lost 4 bases, leaving 7 bases of the junction unmatched. The CDR3 sequence is CASSPSGGAGNEQFF. The DNA of the CDR3 is TGTGCCAGCAGCCCGAGCGGGGGGGCGGGCAATGAGCAGTTCTTC.

This clone came up many times. The J gene is TRBJ1-3, the V gene TRBV9; 8 positions agree with TRBD1. Unmatched junction bases numbered 4, after V lost 0 bases and J lost 2 bases. Germline CDR1 is SGDLS and CDR2 is YYNGEE. This CDR3 contains 16 residues. CDR3 DNA sequence: TGTGCCAGCAGCGTAGATCAGGGGGCCACTGGAAACACCATATATTTT. It specifies CASSVDQGATGNTIYF.

J is TRBJ1-2 and V is TRBV4-1, with 7 nucleotides matching TRBD1. The CDR3 consists of 15 residues. The trim removed 2 bases at V and 4 bases at J, leaving 7 bases unmatched. Germline values: CDR1 MGHRA, CDR2 YSYEKL. CDR3 amino acids: CASSQPTGLSYGYTF. CDR3 DNA: TGCGCCAGCAGCCAACCGACAGGGCTTTCCTATGGCTACACCTTC.

The gene calls are TRBV20-1 and TRBJ2-1; TRBD1 might be the D (5 bases). Trimming stripped 2 bases from V and 16 bases from J, with 15 bases between. Germline values: CDR1 DFQATT, CDR2 SNEGSKA (reference sequence). This CDR3 has 11 residues. CDR3 sequence: CSARSFAGPFF. DNA of the CDR3: TGCAGTGCTAGATCTTTCGCAGGGCCTTTCTTC.

V gene TRBV27 combines with J gene TRBJ2-1; TRBD2 aligns across 13 bases. V gave up 6 bases and J gave up 9 bases; unmatched junction bases: 2. The CDR3 totals 13 residues. Germline lookup yields CDR1 MNHEY and CDR2 SMNVEV (reference sequence). This CDR3 reads CASRTSGRTEQFF. The CDR3 DNA reads TGTGCCAGCAGGACTAGCGGGAGGACTGAGCAGTTCTTC.

The rearrangement joins TRBV2 to TRBJ1-5, with a weak D call TRBD1 (6 bases). Germline CDR1 and CDR2: SNHLY and FYNNEI. The V and J ends lost 4 bases and 0 bases respectively, with 10 bases between them. The CDR3 has 15 residues. CDR3 residues: CASSGEGDSNQPQHF. Here the CDR3 DNA reads TGTGCCAGCAGTGGGGAGGGGGATAGCAATCAGCCCCAGCATTTT.

V and J are TRBV12-3 or TRBV12-4 and TRBJ1-2; 7 bases fit TRBD1. Trimming cost V 2 bases and J 5 bases; bases outside gene matches: 2. The CDR3 contains 13 residues. CDR3 in amino acids: CASSLSGGYGYTF. In DNA, the CDR3 is TGTGCCAGCAGTTTATCAGGGGGATATGGCTACACCTTC.